This TCR beta chain was sequenced for a study of T cells after somatic rescue of genetic block. Trimming at V came to 6 bases and at J to 4 bases, leaving 7 bases not matched to a gene. The CDR3 totals 14 residues. CDR1 and CDR2 (germline): MNHEY, SVGAGI. The table came from immunoSEQ multiplex PCR; TCRdb's copy has only in-frame clones and leaves some out. The table records approximately 67,000 clones, just over 90% of them present only once. Sequencing used peripheral blood mononuclear cells (PBMCs). The receptor was derived from a man aged 40-50 years. The rearrangement joins TRBV6-5 to TRBJ2-5; 8 positions agree with TRBD2. DNA for the CDR3: TGTGCCAGCAGCCCCGCGGGGGGCGGAGAGACCCAGTACTTC. Amino acid sequence: CASSPAGGGETQYF.